This TCR beta chain came from a study of cytomegalovirus exposure and HLA in healthy donors. As concerns this clone: Its antigen remains unidentified.

Study-wide results and limits: When the data were analyzed later, several of the most significant clusters appeared to be linked to common viral pathogens.

With V trimmed by 3 bases and J by 5 bases, 7 bases remained unmatched. Looked up from germline, CDR1 is LNHDA and CDR2 is SQIVND (reference sequence). The CDR3 consists of 14 residues. PCR employed 60 Vbeta and 13 Jbeta primers. Sequencing used immunoSEQ multiplex PCR; TCRdb keeps in-frame clones, though not all of them. Of under 200,000 clones detected, approximately 81% appear once; the ten largest clones hold 1% to 1.5%. This receptor was identified in a man aged 50-59 years in good health and CMV-seropositive. This rearrangement joins TRBV19 to TRBJ2-7; 7 bases match TRBD2. The source material was PBMCs. The CDR3 DNA is TGTGCCAGTAGTATTCGCGGGAGCCCCGACGAGCAGTACTTC. As protein: CASSIRGSPDEQYF.